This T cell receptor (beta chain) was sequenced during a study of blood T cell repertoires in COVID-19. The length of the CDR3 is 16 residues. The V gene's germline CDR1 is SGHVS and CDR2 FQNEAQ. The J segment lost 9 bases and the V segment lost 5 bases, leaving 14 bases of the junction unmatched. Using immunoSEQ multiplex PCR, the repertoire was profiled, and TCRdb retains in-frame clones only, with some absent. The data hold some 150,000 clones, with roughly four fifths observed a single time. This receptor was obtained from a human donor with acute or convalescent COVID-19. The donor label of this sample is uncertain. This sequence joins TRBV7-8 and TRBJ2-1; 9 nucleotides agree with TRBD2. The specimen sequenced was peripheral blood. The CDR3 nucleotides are TGTGCCAGCAGCGGGGGACTAGCTTCTTACAAACTTGAGCAGTTCTTC. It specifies CASSGGLASYKLEQFF. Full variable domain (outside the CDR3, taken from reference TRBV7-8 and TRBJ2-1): GAGVSQSPRYKVAKRGQDVALRCDPISGHVSLFWYQQALGQGPEFLTYFQNEAQLDKSGLPSDRFFAERPEGSVSTLKIQRTQQEDSAVYLCASSGGLASYKLEQFFGPGTRLTVL.